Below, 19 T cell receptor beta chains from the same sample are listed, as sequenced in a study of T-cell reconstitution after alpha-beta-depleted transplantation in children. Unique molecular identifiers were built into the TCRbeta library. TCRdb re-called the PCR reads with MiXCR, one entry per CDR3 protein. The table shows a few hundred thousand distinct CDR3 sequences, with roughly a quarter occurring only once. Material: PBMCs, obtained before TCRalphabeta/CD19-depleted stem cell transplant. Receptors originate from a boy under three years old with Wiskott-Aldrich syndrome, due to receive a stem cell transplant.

CDR3 nucleotides: TGTGCCAGCAGTCACCCCTGGAGCTCTGGAAACACCATATATTTT. The encoded protein is CASSHPWSSGNTIYF. This chain uses TRBV28 with TRBJ1-3; unclear D gene. The CDR3 sequence is 15 residues long. Germline V lookup: CDR1 MDHEN, CDR2 SYDVKM. V shed 5 bases and J shed 0 bases, with 11 bases lying between them.

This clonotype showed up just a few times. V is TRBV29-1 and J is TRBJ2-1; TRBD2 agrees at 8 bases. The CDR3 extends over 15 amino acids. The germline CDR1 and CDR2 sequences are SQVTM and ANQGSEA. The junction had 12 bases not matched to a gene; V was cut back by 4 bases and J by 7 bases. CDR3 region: CSVGSGGGLRNEQFF. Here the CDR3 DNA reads TGCAGCGTTGGCTCGGGAGGGGGTTTGCGGAATGAGCAGTTCTTC.

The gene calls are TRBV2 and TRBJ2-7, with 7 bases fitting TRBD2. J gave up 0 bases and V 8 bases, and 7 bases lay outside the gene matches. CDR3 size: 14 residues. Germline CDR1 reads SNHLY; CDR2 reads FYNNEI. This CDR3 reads CASFGGTASYEQYF. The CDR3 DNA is TGTGCCAGCTTCGGGGGGACGGCCTCCTACGAGCAGTACTTC.

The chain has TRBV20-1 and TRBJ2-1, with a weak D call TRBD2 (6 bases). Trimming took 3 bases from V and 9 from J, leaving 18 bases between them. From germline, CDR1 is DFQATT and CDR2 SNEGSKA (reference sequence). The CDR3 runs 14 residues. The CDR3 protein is CSASRFGSAGEQFF. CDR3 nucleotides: TGCAGTGCTAGTCGCTTCGGGAGTGCCGGTGAGCAGTTCTTC.

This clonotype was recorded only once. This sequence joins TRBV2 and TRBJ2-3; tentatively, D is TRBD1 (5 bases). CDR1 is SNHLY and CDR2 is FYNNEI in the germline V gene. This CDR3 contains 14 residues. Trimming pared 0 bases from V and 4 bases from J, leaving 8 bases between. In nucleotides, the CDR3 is TGTGCCAGCAGTGAAGCGCTAGGGGCAGATACGCAGTATTTT. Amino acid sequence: CASSEALGADTQYF.

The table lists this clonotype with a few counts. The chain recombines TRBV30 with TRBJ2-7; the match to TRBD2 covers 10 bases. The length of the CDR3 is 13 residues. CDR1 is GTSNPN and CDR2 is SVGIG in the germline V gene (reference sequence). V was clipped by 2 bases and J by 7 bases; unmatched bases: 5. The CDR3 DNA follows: TGTGCCTGGAGTACTAGCGGGAAGGGTGAGCAGTACTTC. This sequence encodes CAWSTSGKGEQYF.

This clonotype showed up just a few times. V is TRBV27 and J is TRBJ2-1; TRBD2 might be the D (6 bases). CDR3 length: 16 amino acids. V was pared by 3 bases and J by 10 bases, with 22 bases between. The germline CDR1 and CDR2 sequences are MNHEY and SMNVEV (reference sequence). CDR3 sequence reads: CASSFYRDSVLGEQFF. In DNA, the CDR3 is TGTGCCAGCAGTTTTTATCGGGACTCGGTCTTGGGAGAGCAGTTCTTC.

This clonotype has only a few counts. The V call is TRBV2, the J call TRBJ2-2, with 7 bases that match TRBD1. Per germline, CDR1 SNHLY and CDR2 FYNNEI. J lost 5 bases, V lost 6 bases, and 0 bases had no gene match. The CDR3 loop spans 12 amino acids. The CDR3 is CASRQGTGELFF. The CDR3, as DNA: TGTGCCAGCAGACAGGGGACCGGGGAGCTGTTTTTT. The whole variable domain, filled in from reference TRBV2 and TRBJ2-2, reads EPEVTQTPSHQVTQMGQEVILRCVPISNHLYFYWYRQILGQKVEFLVSFYNNEISEKSEIFDDQFSVERPDGSNFTLKIRSTKLEDSAMYFCASRQGTGELFFGEGSRLTVL.

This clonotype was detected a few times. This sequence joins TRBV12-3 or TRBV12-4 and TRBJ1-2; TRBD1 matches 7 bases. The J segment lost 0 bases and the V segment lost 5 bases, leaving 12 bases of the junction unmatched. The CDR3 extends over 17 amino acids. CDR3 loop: CASSPRGTALSNYGYTF. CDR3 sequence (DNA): TGTGCCAGCAGTCCCCGCGGGACAGCGCTTTCTAACTATGGCTACACCTTC.

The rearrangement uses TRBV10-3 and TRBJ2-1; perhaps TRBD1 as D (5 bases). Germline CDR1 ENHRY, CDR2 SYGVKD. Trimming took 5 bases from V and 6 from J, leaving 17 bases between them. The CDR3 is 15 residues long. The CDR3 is CAISPGHFNGNEQFF. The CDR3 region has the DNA TGTGCCATCAGTCCAGGACACTTCAACGGCAATGAGCAGTTCTTC.

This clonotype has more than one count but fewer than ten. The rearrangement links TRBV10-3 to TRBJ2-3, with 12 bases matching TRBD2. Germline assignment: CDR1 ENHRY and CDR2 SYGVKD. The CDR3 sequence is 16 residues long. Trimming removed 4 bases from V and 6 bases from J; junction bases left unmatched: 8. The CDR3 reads CAISATSGGVVDTQYF. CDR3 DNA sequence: TGTGCCATCAGTGCGACTAGCGGGGGTGTCGTGGATACGCAGTATTTT.

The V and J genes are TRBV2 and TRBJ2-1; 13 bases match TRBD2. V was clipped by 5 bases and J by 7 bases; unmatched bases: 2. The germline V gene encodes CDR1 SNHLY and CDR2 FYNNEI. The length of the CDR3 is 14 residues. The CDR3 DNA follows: TGTGCCAGCAGTACTAGCGGGAGGGGGAATGAGCAGTTCTTC. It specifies CASSTSGRGNEQFF.

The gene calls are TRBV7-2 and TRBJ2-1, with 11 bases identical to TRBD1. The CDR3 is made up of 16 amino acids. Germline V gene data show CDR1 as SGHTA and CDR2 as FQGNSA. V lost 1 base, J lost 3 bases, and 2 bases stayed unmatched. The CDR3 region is CASSLDGTGGYNEQFF. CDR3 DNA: TGTGCCAGCAGCTTAGACGGGACAGGGGGCTACAATGAGCAGTTCTTC.

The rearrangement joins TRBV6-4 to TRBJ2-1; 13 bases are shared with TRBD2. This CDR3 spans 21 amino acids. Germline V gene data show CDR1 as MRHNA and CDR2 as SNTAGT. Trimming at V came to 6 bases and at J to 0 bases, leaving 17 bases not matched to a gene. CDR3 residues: CASRIRVTGTSGINSYNEQFF. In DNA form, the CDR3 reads TGTGCCAGCAGGATTAGGGTCACCGGGACTAGCGGGATCAACTCCTACAATGAGCAGTTCTTC.

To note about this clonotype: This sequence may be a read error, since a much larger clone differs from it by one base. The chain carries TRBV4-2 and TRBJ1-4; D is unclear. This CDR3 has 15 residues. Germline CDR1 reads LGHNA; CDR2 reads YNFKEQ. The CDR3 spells CATSQVAPGDEKLFF. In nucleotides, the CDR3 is TGTGCCACCAGCCAAGTAGCTCCCGGGGATGAAAAACTGTTTTTT.

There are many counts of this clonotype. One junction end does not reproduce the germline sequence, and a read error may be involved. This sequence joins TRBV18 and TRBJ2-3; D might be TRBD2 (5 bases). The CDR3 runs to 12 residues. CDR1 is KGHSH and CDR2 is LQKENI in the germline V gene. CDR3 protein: CASSPSPDTQYF. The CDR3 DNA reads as TGCGCCAGCAGCCCTAGCCCGGATACGCAGTATTTT.

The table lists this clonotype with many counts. The CDR3 region is CASSHGLAGGNEQFF. CDR3 in DNA: TGTGCCAGCAGCCACGGACTAGCGGGAGGGAATGAGCAGTTCTTC. The V gene is TRBV6-4, the J gene TRBJ2-1; 15 bases fit TRBD2. V was pared by 6 bases and J by 7 bases, with 4 bases of the junction left unmatched. This CDR3 is 15 amino acids long. Germline V gene sequence: CDR1 MRHNA, CDR2 SNTAGT.

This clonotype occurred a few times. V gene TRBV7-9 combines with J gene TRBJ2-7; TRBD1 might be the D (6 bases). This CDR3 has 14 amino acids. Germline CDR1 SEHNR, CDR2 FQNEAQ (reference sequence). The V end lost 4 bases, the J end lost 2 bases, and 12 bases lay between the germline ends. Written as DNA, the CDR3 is TGTGCCAGCAGCTCCCGGGACAACACCTACGAGCAGTACTTC. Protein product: CASSSRDNTYEQYF.

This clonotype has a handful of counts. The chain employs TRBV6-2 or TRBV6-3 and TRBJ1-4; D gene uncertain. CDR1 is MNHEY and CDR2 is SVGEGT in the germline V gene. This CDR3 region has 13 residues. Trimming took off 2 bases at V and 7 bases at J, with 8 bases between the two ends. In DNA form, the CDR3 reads TGTGCCAGCAGTTACAGGATGACTGAAAAACTGTTTTTT. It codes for CASSYRMTEKLFF.